This passage covers 8 T cell receptor beta chains from one sample sequenced in a study of human T cells and chemical hapten exposure. One entry per CDR3 protein, called by TCRdb with MiXCR from the RACE reads. The data contain roughly 62,000 distinct CDR3 sequences, under 15% of them singletons. Specified time point: patch test 3, about 24 weeks after DPC sensitization. Treatment described: therapeutic diphenylcyclopropenone sensitization with weekly scalp DPC. Sequenced material: whole blood, taken in connection with sensitization to the hapten diphenylcyclopropenone (DPC). The receptors derive from a man aged 30 to 45 with alopecia areata. Some clones in this sample may be carry-over from other donors' samples.

V gene TRBV20-1 combines with J gene TRBJ1-1; D unclear. Trimming removed 4 bases from V and 2 bases from J, with 11 bases in between. The CDR3 covers 13 residues. Germline V gives CDR1 DFQATT, CDR2 SNEGSKA (reference sequence). CDR3 protein: CSATEGGNTEAFF. In DNA form, the CDR3 reads TGCAGTGCTACCGAGGGAGGAAACACTGAAGCTTTCTTT.

In this sample, this clonotype turned up many times. The V call is TRBV9, the J call TRBJ2-3; 7 bases line up with TRBD1. Germline values: CDR1 SGDLS, CDR2 YYNGEE. The junction had 14 bases not matched to a gene; V was cut back by 6 bases and J by 4 bases. CDR3 length: 16 amino acids. The CDR3 nucleotides are TGTGCCAGCATCCCCGCCGGACAGGTCCCCCCAGATACGCAGTATTTT. As protein: CASIPAGQVPPDTQYF.

At least ten counts were recorded for this clonotype. The CDR3 region has the DNA TGTGCCAGCAGCCAAGACAGGGTAGGCGAGCAGTTCTTC. Amino acids: CASSQDRVGEQFF. The chain combines TRBV3-1 with TRBJ2-1, with D perhaps TRBD1 (5 bases). Germline CDR1 reads LGHDT; CDR2 reads YNNKEL (reference sequence). The CDR3 is 13 amino acids. V lost 0 bases to trimming and J lost 10 bases, with 10 bases between them.

This clonotype showed up just a few times. The gene calls are TRBV20-1 and TRBJ2-1; 13 bases are shared with TRBD2. The CDR3 loop spans 18 amino acids. V trimming: 0 bases; J trimming: 3 bases; junction bases outside the gene matches: 8. CDR1 is DFQATT, CDR2 SNEGSKA, per germline (reference sequence). The CDR3 DNA follows: TGCAGTGCTAGAGATCCGAAACTAGCGGGGGGGCTCTACAATGAGCAGTTCTTC. It codes for CSARDPKLAGGLYNEQFF.

This clonotype was counted between two and nine times. The chain employs TRBV28 and TRBJ1-1, with 10 bases lining up with TRBD1. V lost 8 bases, J lost 7 bases, and 7 bases stayed unmatched. This CDR3 is built from 13 residues. The germline CDR1 and CDR2 sequences are MDHEN and SYDVKM. Here the CDR3 reads CASGRGQGFEAFF. The CDR3 DNA reads TGTGCCAGCGGACGGGGACAGGGGTTTGAAGCTTTCTTT.

The chain joins TRBV6-5 to TRBJ1-1; tentatively, D is TRBD1 (5 bases). Germline assignment: CDR1 MNHEY and CDR2 SVGAGI. The CDR3 runs to 16 residues. The V end was cut by 7 bases, the J end by 4 bases, with 22 bases between. The CDR3 region has the DNA TGTGCCAGCAACAAACAGACCGGCGGGGGAATCACTGAAGCTTTCTTT. Its protein is CASNKQTGGGITEAFF.

Note on this clonotype: Compared with germline, one end of the junction differs, possibly owing to a read error. J is TRBJ2-7 and V is TRBV7-7, with D hard to call. Germline CDR1 reads SSHAT; CDR2 reads FNYEAQ (reference sequence). CDR3 length: 19 residues. The CDR3 sequence is CASSLDWRRKTFLSHEQYF. The DNA of the CDR3 is TGTGCCAGCAGCTTAGATTGGCGTCGGAAGACTTTTCTCTCCCACGAGCAGTACTTC.

This clonotype was seen more than once but under ten times. The chain has TRBV20-1 and TRBJ2-7; 12 positions match TRBD2. CDR3 length: 13 amino acids. Germline V CDR1 and CDR2: DFQATT, SNEGSKA (reference sequence). V gave up 3 bases and J gave up 3 bases; unmatched junction bases: 0. The chain's CDR3 is CSARGLAGYEQYF. In DNA form, the CDR3 reads TGCAGTGCTAGGGGACTAGCGGGCTACGAGCAGTACTTC.